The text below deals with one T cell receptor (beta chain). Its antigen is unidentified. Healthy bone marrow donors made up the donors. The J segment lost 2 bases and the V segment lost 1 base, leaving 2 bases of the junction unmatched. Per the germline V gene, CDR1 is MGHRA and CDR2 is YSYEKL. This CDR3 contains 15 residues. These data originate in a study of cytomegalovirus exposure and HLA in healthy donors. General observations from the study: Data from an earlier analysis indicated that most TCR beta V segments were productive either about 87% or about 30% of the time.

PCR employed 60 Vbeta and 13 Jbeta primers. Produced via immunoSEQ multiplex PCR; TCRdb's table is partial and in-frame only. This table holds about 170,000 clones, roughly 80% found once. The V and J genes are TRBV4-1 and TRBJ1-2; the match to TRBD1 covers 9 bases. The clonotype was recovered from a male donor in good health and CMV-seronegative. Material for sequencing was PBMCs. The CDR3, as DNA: TGCGCCAGCAGCCAAGTAGGGACAGGGAACTATGGCTACACCTTC. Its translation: CASSQVGTGNYGYTF.